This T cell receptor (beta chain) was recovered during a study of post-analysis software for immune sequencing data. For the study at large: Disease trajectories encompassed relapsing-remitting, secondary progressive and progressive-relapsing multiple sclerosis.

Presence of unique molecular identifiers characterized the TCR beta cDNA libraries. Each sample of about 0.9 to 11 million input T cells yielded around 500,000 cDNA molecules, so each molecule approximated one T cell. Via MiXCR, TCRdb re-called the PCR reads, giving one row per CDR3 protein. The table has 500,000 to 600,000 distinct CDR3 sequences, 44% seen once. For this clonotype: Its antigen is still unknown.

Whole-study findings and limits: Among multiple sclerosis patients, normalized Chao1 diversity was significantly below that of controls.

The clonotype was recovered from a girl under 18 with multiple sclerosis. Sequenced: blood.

The CDR3 DNA follows: TGTGCCAGCAGTTACCCCGCGCAGTCTTCGGGGGAGCAGTACTTC. Translation: CASSYPAQSSGEQYF. The chain is built from TRBV6-6 and TRBJ2-7, with D tentatively TRBD2 (5 bases). Trimming shortened V by 2 bases and J by 7 bases, and 18 bases separated the two germline ends. Germline loops: CDR1 MNHNY, CDR2 SVGAGI (reference sequence). The CDR3 spans 15 residues.